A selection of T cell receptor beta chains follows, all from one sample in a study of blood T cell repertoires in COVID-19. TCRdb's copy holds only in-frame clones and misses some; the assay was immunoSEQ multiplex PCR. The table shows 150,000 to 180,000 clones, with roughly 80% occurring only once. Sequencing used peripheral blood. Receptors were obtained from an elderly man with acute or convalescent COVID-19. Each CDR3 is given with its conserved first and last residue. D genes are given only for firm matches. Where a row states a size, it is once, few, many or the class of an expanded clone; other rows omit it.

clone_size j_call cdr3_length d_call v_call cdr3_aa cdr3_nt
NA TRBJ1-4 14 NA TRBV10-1 CASSEGATNEKLFF TGCGCCAGCAGTGAGGGGGCTACTAATGAAAAACTGTTTTTT
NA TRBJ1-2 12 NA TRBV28 CASSSGRYGYTF TGTGCCAGCAGTAGTGGCAGATATGGCTACACCTTC
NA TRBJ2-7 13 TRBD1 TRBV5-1 CASSLEGAREQYF TGCGCCAGCAGCTTGGAGGGGGCGAGGGAGCAGTACTTC
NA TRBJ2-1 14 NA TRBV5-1 CASSLNSLYNEQFF TGCGCCAGCAGCTTGAACAGCCTCTACAATGAGCAGTTCTTC
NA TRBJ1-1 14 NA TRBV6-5 CASRQTGRGTEAFF TGTGCCAGCAGACAAACAGGGAGAGGCACTGAAGCTTTCTTT
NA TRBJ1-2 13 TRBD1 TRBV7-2 CASSRPTGDGYTF TGTGCCAGCAGCCGACCGACAGGGGATGGCTACACCTTC
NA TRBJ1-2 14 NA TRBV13 CASSLGEGRYGYTF TGTGCCAGCAGCTTAGGGGAGGGGCGCTATGGCTACACCTTC
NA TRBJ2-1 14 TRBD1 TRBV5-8 CARPTGSAYNEQFF TGTGCCAGGCCGACAGGGTCTGCCTACAATGAGCAGTTCTTC
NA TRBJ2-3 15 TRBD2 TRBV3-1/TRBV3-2 CASSPRGGGTDTQYF TGTGCCAGCAGCCCCCGCGGGGGGGGCACAGATACGCAGTATTTT
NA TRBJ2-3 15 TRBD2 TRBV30 CAWSAMAGGRDTQYF TGTGCCTGGAGTGCGATGGCGGGGGGCAGGGATACGCAGTATTTT
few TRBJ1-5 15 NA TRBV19 CATHMGAGVYQPQHF TGTGCCACCCATATGGGGGCAGGGGTGTATCAGCCCCAGCATTTT
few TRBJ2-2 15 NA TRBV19 CASSIGGPNTGELFF TGTGCCAGTAGTATAGGGGGCCCGAACACCGGGGAGCTGTTTTTT
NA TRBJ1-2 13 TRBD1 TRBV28 CASRTHRGYGYTF TGTGCCAGCAGGACTCACAGGGGTTATGGCTACACCTTC
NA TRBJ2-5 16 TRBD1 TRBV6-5 CASSYSPDRGWETQYF TGTGCCAGCAGTTACTCCCCCGACAGGGGATGGGAGACCCAGTACTTC
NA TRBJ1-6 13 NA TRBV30 CAWAVSGDSPLHF TGTGCCTGGGCCGTCTCAGGGGATTCACCCCTCCACTTT
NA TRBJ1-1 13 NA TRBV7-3 CASSPGMNTEAFF TGTGCCAGCAGCCCGGGTATGAACACTGAAGCTTTCTTT
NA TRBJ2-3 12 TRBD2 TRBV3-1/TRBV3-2 CASSSVAGREYF TGTGCCAGCAGCTCTGTGGCCGGGAGGGAGTATTTT
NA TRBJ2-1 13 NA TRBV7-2 CASSLAGLNEQFF TGTGCCAGCAGCTTAGCGGGGCTCAATGAGCAGTTCTTC
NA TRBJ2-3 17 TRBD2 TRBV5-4 CASSLGSGGTRMDTQYF TGTGCCAGCAGCTTGGGTAGCGGGGGGACTCGTATGGATACGCAGTATTTT
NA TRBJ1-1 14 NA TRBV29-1 CSVEPRFRRAEAFF TGCAGCGTTGAACCCCGGTTCCGTCGGGCTGAAGCTTTCTTT
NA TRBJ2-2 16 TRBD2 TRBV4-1 CASSQRLAGNTGELFF TGCGCCAGCAGCCAACGACTAGCGGGGAACACCGGGGAGCTGTTTTTT
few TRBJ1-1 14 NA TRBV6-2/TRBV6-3 CASSYSTGNTEAFF TGTGCCAGCAGTTACTCGACGGGGAACACTGAAGCTTTCTTT
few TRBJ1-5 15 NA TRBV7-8 CASSSRGGDNQPQHF TGTGCCAGCAGCTCTCGAGGAGGGGACAATCAGCCCCAGCATTTT
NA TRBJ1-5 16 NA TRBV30 CAWGNWGTYGNQPQHF TGTGCCTGGGGGAACTGGGGGACATACGGCAATCAGCCCCAGCATTTT
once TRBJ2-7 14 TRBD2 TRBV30 CAWSVTSGVNEQYF TGTGCCTGGAGTGTAACTAGCGGGGTGAACGAGCAGTACTTC
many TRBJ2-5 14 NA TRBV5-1 CASSPVAGQETQYF TGCGCCAGCAGCCCTGTTGCGGGTCAAGAGACCCAGTACTTC
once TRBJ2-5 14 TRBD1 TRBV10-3 CAIRPGTGEETQYF TGTGCCATCAGACCCGGGACAGGTGAAGAGACCCAGTACTTC
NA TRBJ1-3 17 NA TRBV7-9 CASSFGANPGSGNTIYF TGTGCCAGCAGCTTTGGGGCGAATCCGGGCTCTGGAAACACCATATATTTT
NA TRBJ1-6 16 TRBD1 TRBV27 CASRAGGWSYNSPLHF TGTGCCAGCAGGGCAGGGGGCTGGTCCTATAATTCACCCCTCCACTTT
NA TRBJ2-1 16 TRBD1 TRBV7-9 CASSWAPGQGYNEQFF TGTGCCAGCAGCTGGGCCCCGGGACAGGGATACAATGAGCAGTTCTTC
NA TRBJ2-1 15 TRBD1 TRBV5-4 CASSSRGQVYNEQFF TGTGCCAGCAGCTCGAGGGGACAGGTGTACAATGAGCAGTTCTTC
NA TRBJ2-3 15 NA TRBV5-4 CASSSQIGETDTQYF TGTGCCAGCAGCTCTCAAATCGGGGAAACAGATACGCAGTATTTT
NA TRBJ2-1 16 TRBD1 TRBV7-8 CASSRYTGGGPNEQFF TGTGCCAGCAGCCGATATACAGGGGGTGGCCCCAATGAGCAGTTCTTC
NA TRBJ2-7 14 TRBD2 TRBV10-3 CAISSSGGAFEQYF TGTGCCATCAGTTCTAGCGGGGGGGCCTTCGAGCAGTACTTC
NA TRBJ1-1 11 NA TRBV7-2 CASSSYLQAFF TGTGCCAGCAGCTCCTACCTGCAAGCTTTCTTT
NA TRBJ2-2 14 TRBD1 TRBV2 CASSELQGTGELFF TGTGCCAGCAGTGAATTACAGGGGACCGGGGAGCTGTTTTTT
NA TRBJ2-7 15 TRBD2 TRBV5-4 CASSRRTSGSYEQYF TGTGCCAGCAGCCGAAGGACTAGCGGTTCCTACGAGCAGTACTTC
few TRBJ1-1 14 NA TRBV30 CAWSPGQTNTEAFF TGTGCCTGGAGCCCGGGACAAACGAACACTGAAGCTTTCTTT
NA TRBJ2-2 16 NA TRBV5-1 CASSLAPSTNTGELFF TGCGCCAGCAGCTTGGCCCCTAGCACGAACACCGGGGAGCTGTTTTTT
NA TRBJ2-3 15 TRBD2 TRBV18 CASQPTSGASDTQYF TGTGCCAGCCAACCTACCAGCGGGGCATCGGATACGCAGTATTTT
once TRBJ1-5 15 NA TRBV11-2 CASSLGTAPNQPQHF TGTGCCAGCAGCTTAGGGACAGCCCCAAATCAGCCCCAGCATTTT
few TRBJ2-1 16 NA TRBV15 CATSRGGQDSYNEQFF TGTGCCACCAGCCGGGGAGGACAGGACTCCTACAATGAGCAGTTCTTC
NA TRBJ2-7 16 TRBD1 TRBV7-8 CASSLAVFGQGGKEYF TGTGCCAGCAGCTTAGCCGTCTTCGGACAGGGGGGAAAGGAGTACTTC
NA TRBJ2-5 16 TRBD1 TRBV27 CASSYATGTLQETQYF TGTGCCAGCAGTTACGCGACAGGGACACTACAAGAGACCCAGTACTTC
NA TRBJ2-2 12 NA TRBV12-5 CASGLGPGELFF TGTGCTAGTGGTTTGGGGCCCGGGGAGCTGTTTTTT
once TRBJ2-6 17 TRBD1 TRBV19 CASSIPTGISGANVLTF TGTGCCAGTAGTATACCGACAGGGATCTCTGGGGCCAACGTCCTGACTTTC
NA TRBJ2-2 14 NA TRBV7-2 CASSSTRRTGELFF TGTGCCAGCAGCTCGACGAGGCGTACCGGGGAGCTGTTTTTT
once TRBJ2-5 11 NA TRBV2 CASNPGETQYF TGTGCCAGCAACCCCGGGGAGACCCAGTACTTC
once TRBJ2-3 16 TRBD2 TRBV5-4 CASSYTGLAPTDTQYF TGTGCCAGCAGCTATACGGGACTAGCGCCCACAGATACGCAGTATTTT
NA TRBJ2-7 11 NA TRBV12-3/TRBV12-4 CASSRGFEQYF TGTGCCAGCAGCCGGGGGTTCGAGCAGTACTTC
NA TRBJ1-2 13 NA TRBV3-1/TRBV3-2 CASSQVIGGGYTF TGTGCCAGCAGCCAGGTTATAGGGGGTGGCTACACCTTC
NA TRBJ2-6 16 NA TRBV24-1 CATSDAGISGANVLTF TGTGCCACCAGTGATGCAGGGATTTCTGGGGCCAACGTCCTGACTTTC
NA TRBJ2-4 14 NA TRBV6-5 CASRDKAAKNVQYF TGTGCCAGCAGGGACAAGGCTGCCAAAAACGTTCAGTACTTC
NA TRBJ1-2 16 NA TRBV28 CASTLDRAALPDRYTF TGTGCCAGCACCCTGGACAGAGCTGCCCTCCCAGATCGCTACACCTTC
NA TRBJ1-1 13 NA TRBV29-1 CSVETGGYTEAFF TGCAGCGTTGAAACGGGGGGCTACACTGAAGCTTTCTTT
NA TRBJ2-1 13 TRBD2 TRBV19 CASSIPGGGPQFF TGTGCCAGTAGTATACCTGGCGGGGGGCCTCAGTTCTTC
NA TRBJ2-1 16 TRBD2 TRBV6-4 CASSPRAGFSYNEQFF TGTGCCAGCAGTCCTAGAGCGGGGTTTTCCTACAATGAGCAGTTCTTC